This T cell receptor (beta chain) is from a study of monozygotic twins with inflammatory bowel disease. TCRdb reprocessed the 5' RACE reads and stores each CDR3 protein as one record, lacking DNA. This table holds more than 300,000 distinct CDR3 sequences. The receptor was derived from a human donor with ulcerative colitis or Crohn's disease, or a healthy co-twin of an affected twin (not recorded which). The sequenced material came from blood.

CDR3 protein: CASSEQPGQGAYEQYF. The chain links TRBV7-2 to TRBJ2-7; TCRdb proposes TRBD1, but this gene call is untestable without DNA. CDR3 length: 16 amino acids. Germline V gene data show CDR1 as SGHTA and CDR2 as FQGNSA.